This T cell receptor beta chain was recovered during a study of cytomegalovirus exposure and HLA in healthy donors. Findings and caveats of the study: There were around 160 TCR beta chains listed as cytomegalovirus-associated.

To note about this clone: Its specificity is unknown.

The CDR3 has 18 amino acids. V lost 5 bases to trimming and J lost 0 bases; unmatched junction nucleotides: 11. The V gene's germline CDR1 is SGHTA and CDR2 FQGNSA. Primers: 60 Vbeta forward and 13 Jbeta reverse. Only in-frame clones appear in the TCRdb table, and some are missing; sequencing was by immunoSEQ multiplex PCR. The sample has about 110,000 clones, 60% to 85% seen once. The sequence derives from an older woman in good health and CMV-seropositive. The J gene is TRBJ1-2, the V gene TRBV7-2, with TRBD1 matching over 11 bases. The sequencing input was PBMCs. CDR3 nucleotide sequence: TGTGCCAGCAGCCGCCCGGGACAGGGGGAGCCAGCTAACTATGGCTACACCTTC. Translated: CASSRPGQGEPANYGYTF.